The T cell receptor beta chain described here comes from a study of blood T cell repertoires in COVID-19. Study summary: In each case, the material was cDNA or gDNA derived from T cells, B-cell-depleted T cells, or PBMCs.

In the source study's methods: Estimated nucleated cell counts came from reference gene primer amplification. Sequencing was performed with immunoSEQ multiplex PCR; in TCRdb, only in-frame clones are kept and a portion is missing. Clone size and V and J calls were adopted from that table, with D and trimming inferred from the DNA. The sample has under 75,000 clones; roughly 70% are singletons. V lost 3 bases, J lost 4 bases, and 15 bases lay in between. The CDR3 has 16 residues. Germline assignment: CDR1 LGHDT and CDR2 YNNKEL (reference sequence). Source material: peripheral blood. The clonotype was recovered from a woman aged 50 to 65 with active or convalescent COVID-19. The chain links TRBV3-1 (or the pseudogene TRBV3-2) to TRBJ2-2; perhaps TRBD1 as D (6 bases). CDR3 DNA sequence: TGTGCCAGCAGCCAGAGGGGGATTTGGGTCACCGGGGAGCTGTTTTTT. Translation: CASSQRGIWVTGELFF.